The following is a TCR beta chain sequence with its context. The clone's antigen remains unknown. No much larger clone exists at a distance of one base, and base qualities are not known. Patients with a history of autoimmune disease or receiving systemic immunosuppression were excluded from the trial. Peripheral blood for TCR sequencing was collected from all dose cohorts at baseline, on cycle 4 day 1, and on cycle 7 day 1. The samples were taken from a phase I, first-in-human, multicenter, open-label dose-escalation trial of ivuxolimab. Adults with locally advanced or metastatic melanoma, renal cell carcinoma, hepatocellular carcinoma or head and neck squamous cell carcinoma were enrolled in the trial. Before TCR sequencing, CD4+ T cells and CD8+ T cells from peripheral blood were sorted into separate populations. The entry originates in a study of OX40 agonist ivuxolimab in advanced cancers. Background for the entire study: Ivuxolimab was an agonistic, fully human IgG2 monoclonal antibody directed against OX40 (CD134), a costimulatory receptor. Of the roughly 50 dose-escalation patients, hepatocellular carcinoma was present in around 20, melanoma in approximately 15, renal cell carcinoma in 9 and head and neck cancer in 9. Intravenous ivuxolimab was administered to patients every 2 weeks at six dose levels: 0.01, 0.1, 0.3, 1.5, 3 and 10 mg/kg. Prior anti-PD-1, anti-PD-L1 or anti-CTLA-4 therapy was permitted, and checkpoint inhibitors had been received by around 40% of dose-escalation patients. Peripheral TCRbeta sequencing aimed to test whether ivuxolimab altered TCR sequence diversity and caused clonal T-cell expansion. The dose-escalation cohort was roughly 83% male with a mean age of about 60 years, ranging from about 23 to 85. Partial responses occurred in three dose-escalation patients, of whom one had hepatocellular carcinoma and two had cutaneous melanoma. The paper covers the monotherapy dose-escalation part of the phase I ivuxolimab trial, which included N ≈ 54 patients.

General findings and caveats noted by the study authors: Low levels of normalized T-cell clonal expansion were also shown by some nonresponding patients. At doses of 0.1 to 3.0 mg/kg, clonal expansion of both CD4+ and CD8+ blood T cells was observed from baseline to week 6. Partial responders in the 0.1-3.0 mg/kg groups had among the lowest normalized peripheral clonal expansion, especially among CD8+ T cells. The antigen specificity of the clonally expanded peripheral T cells was not determined. After ivuxolimab, more expanded clones were found on average in CD8+ T cells than in CD4+ T cells.

For sequencing of the TCRbeta CDR3 region, genomic DNA was extracted from the sorted cells. The immunoSEQ Assay was used for sequencing of TCRbeta CDR3 regions. TCRdb stores this immuneACCESS table with in-frame sequences only. Part of the clones is absent; in the studies checked, under half of the shortfall reflects unresolved V genes, and no reason is known for the rest. The sample data list some 40,000 clones, and approximately 90% of these were observed just once. The top ten clonotypes cover less than 0.65% of the sample. V is cut by 8 bases and J by 0 bases, and the space between the germline ends is 13 bases. From its cysteine to its phenylalanine, the CDR3 spans 15 amino acids. Only the CDR3 part of the read is kept: 45 bases, read in frame from the first base. In the germline V gene (reference sequence), CDR1 corresponds to LNHDA and CDR2 to SQIVND.

The specimen comprised CD4+ or CD8+ T cells sorted from blood, sampled in a trial of the OX40 agonist ivuxolimab. This TCR came from an adult with an advanced solid tumor such as melanoma, head and neck, liver or kidney cancer. This chain is built from TRBV19 and TRBJ2-2; the D region possibly corresponds to TRBD1 (5 bases align). The sequence in DNA is TGTGCCAGTTCCCGACAGCACGCGAACACCGGGGAGCTGTTTTTT. It translates to CASSRQHANTGELFF.